The 8 T cell receptor beta chains in this list originate from one sample, sequenced in a study of blood T cell repertoires in COVID-19. Sequencing used immunoSEQ multiplex PCR; TCRdb keeps in-frame clones, though not all of them. Among approximately 250,000 clones, 80% to 90% were seen once, and the ten largest hold over 4%. Sequenced: PBMCs or T cells enriched from blood (not recorded which). The receptors here all came from a woman in her twenties or thirties who had recovered from COVID-19.

This clone has only one observation. The chain uses TRBV30 and TRBJ2-7, with 10 bases matching TRBD1. The CDR3 extends over 15 amino acids. Unmatched junction bases numbered 8, after V lost 0 bases and J lost 6 bases. The germline gives CDR1 GTSNPN, CDR2 SVGIG (reference sequence). The CDR3 here is CAWSVDLRTGGEQYF. The CDR3 region has the DNA TGTGCCTGGAGTGTAGACCTCCGGACAGGGGGCGAGCAGTACTTC.

The chain links TRBV7-8 to TRBJ1-4; a weak D match, TRBD1 (6 bases). The CDR3 loop spans 15 amino acids. The V end lost 5 bases, the J end lost 2 bases, and 12 bases lay between the germline ends. Germline assignment: CDR1 SGHVS and CDR2 FQNEAQ. CDR3 nucleotide sequence: TGTGCCAGCAGCCTACGTAGGGGGACTAATGAAAAACTGTTTTTT. Its protein product is CASSLRRGTNEKLFF.

The chain recombines TRBV10-3 with TRBJ1-6; TRBD1 is a possible D gene (5 bases). The CDR3 runs to 14 residues. Germline values: CDR1 ENHRY, CDR2 SYGVKD. V lost 5 bases and J 7 bases, leaving 12 bases between the germline ends. Written as DNA, the CDR3 is TGTGCCATCAGTACCGGGACTGCCAATTCACCCCTCCACTTT. Translation gives CAISTGTANSPLHF.

The rearrangement joins TRBV9 to TRBJ1-1; 7 bases match TRBD1. J gave up 4 bases and V 3 bases, and 6 bases lay outside the gene matches. In germline, CDR1 is SGDLS, CDR2 YYNGEE. The CDR3 extends over 14 amino acids. The CDR3 DNA reads TGTGCCAGCAGCGAGGGGGCGGGGACCACTGAAGCTTTCTTT. Its protein is CASSEGAGTTEAFF.

DNA of the CDR3: TGTGCCAGCAGTTTTCCAGAAATGAACACTGAAGCTTTCTTT. This translates into CASSFPEMNTEAFF. This rearrangement joins TRBV28 to TRBJ1-1; D remains ambiguous. The CDR3 sequence is 14 residues long. V was shortened by 3 bases and J by 0 bases, with 8 bases between the two germline ends. Germline loops: CDR1 MDHEN, CDR2 SYDVKM.

The rearrangement uses TRBV5-1 and TRBJ1-3; TRBD1 might be the D (6 bases). V lost 3 bases, J lost 0 bases, and 13 bases lay in between. Germline loops: CDR1 SGHRS, CDR2 YFSETQ. This CDR3 is 16 amino acids long. The CDR3 bases are TGCGCCAGCAGCTGGGGCACAGGGAGCTCTGGAAACACCATATATTTT. Translating gives CASSWGTGSSGNTIYF.

This chain connects TRBV19 to TRBJ1-5; possibly TRBD1 for D (5 bases). The CDR3 contains 13 residues. Germline V CDR1 and CDR2: LNHDA, SQIVND (reference sequence). The ends were cut back, 4 bases at V and 4 bases at J, with 8 bases in the middle. The CDR3 sequence: CASSRDRNQPQHF. DNA of the CDR3: TGTGCCAGTAGTAGAGACAGAAATCAGCCCCAGCATTTT.

The genes are TRBV5-8 and TRBJ2-3; TRBD2 agrees at 7 bases. The V gene end was trimmed by 0 bases and the J gene end by 2 bases; junction bases not matched to a gene: 3. Germline V gene sequence: CDR1 SGHTS, CDR2 YDEGEE. This CDR3 spans 15 amino acids. CDR3 protein: CASSLGLAVTDTQYF. The CDR3, as DNA: TGTGCCAGCAGCTTGGGTCTAGCGGTCACAGATACGCAGTATTTT. The full variable domain, in which reference TRBV5-8 and TRBJ2-3 provide the parts outside the CDR3, is EAGVTQSPTHLIKTRGQQATLRCSPISGHTSVYWYQQALGLGLQFLLWYDEGEERNRGNFPPRFSGRQFPNYSSELNVNALELEDSALYLCASSLGLAVTDTQYFGPGTRLTVL.